The 21 T cell receptor beta chains in this list originate from one sample, sequenced in a study of T cell changes during pregnancy in multiple sclerosis. Clones were read by immunoSEQ multiplex PCR, and TCRdb kept only the in-frame ones, dropping some. This repertoire shows over 75,000 clones, approximately 92% found once; its top ten account for about 2.4%. The starting material was peripheral blood, obtained in the first trimester of pregnancy. The receptors come from a female donor with multiple sclerosis, enrolled in a pregnancy study.

The V gene is TRBV6-5, the J gene TRBJ1-1; D is possibly TRBD1 (5 bases). The ends were cut back, 6 bases at V and 4 bases at J, with 9 bases in the middle. CDR1 is MNHEY and CDR2 is SVGAGI in the germline V gene. CDR3 size: 12 residues. CDR3 protein: CASSHQGTEAFF. CDR3 in DNA: TGTGCCAGCAGCCACCAGGGCACTGAAGCTTTCTTT.

This chain connects TRBV6-5 to TRBJ1-2, with 11 bases that match TRBD1. This CDR3 has 15 residues. With 6 bases clipped from V and 3 bases from J, the junction kept 6 bases outside the gene matches. The germline gives CDR1 MNHEY, CDR2 SVGAGI. The CDR3 loop reads CASRQLGQGDYGYTF. In DNA form, the CDR3 reads TGTGCCAGCAGACAACTGGGACAGGGGGACTATGGCTACACCTTC.

This chain joins TRBV7-3 and TRBJ2-3; weak D call: TRBD2 (6 bases). The CDR3 totals 17 residues. V was clipped by 3 bases and J by 0 bases, with 16 bases between them. Germline CDR1 and CDR2: SGHTA and FQGTGA. The CDR3 loop is CASSFAGWRGSTDTQYF. DNA of the CDR3: TGTGCCAGCAGCTTCGCGGGGTGGAGGGGAAGCACAGATACGCAGTATTTT. Filled out from reference TRBV7-3 and TRBJ2-3, the complete variable domain reads GAGVSQTPSNKVTEKGKYVELRCDPISGHTALYWYRQSLGQGPEFLIYFQGTGAADDSGLPNDRFFAVRPEGSVSTLKIQRTERGDSAVYLCASSFAGWRGSTDTQYFGPGTRLTVL.

This chain uses TRBV6-6 with TRBJ2-1, with unresolved D. V lost 7 bases to trimming and J lost 5 bases, with 12 bases between them. The germline V gene has CDR1 MNHNY and CDR2 SVGAGI (reference sequence). The CDR3 is 13 residues long. DNA for the CDR3: TGTGCCAGCATCACACGTTACGACAATGAGCAGTTCTTC. As protein: CASITRYDNEQFF.

This sequence joins TRBV5-1 and TRBJ2-6, with 7 bases identical to TRBD1. V shed 0 bases, J shed 6 bases, and the junction held 3 bases outside the gene matches. CDR1 is SGHRS, CDR2 YFSETQ, per germline. CDR3 length: 15 residues. The chain's CDR3 is CASSLVTGAANVLTF. The DNA for the CDR3 is TGCGCCAGCAGCTTGGTAACAGGGGCGGCCAACGTCCTGACTTTC.

This chain links TRBV18 with TRBJ2-3, with 8 bases lining up with TRBD1. Germline V lookup: CDR1 KGHSH, CDR2 LQKENI. The CDR3 spans 17 residues. V was clipped by 1 base and J by 1 base; unmatched bases: 7. The CDR3 is CASSPRATGAGTDTQYF. The DNA for the CDR3 is TGTGCCAGCTCACCACGGGCGACAGGGGCGGGCACAGATACGCAGTATTTT.

V and J are TRBV2 and TRBJ2-7; the match to TRBD2 covers 7 bases. This CDR3 contains 15 residues. V was clipped by 4 bases and J by 6 bases; unmatched bases: 12. Germline CDR1 is SNHLY and CDR2 is FYNNEI. CDR3 loop: CASSVVGAGVGEQYF. CDR3 in DNA: TGTGCCAGCAGTGTAGTTGGGGCGGGAGTTGGCGAGCAGTACTTC.

This clone was detected only a few times. The chain combines TRBV19 with TRBJ1-4; D uncertain. Germline V gene lookup returns CDR1 LNHDA and CDR2 SQIVND (reference sequence). The CDR3 spans 14 residues. V lost 7 bases to trimming and J lost 0 bases, with 9 bases between them. CDR3 residues: CASKISATNEKLFF. CDR3 bases: TGTGCCAGTAAAATTAGTGCAACTAATGAAAAACTGTTTTTT.

This chain uses TRBV7-2 with TRBJ1-5; perhaps TRBD1 as D (6 bases). The germline CDR1 and CDR2 sequences are SGHTA and FQGNSA. The CDR3 contains 16 residues. The germline V and J ends were trimmed by 3 bases and 7 bases, with 19 bases remaining between them. The chain's CDR3 is CASSFERGGARQPQHF. CDR3 nucleotides: TGTGCCAGCAGCTTCGAGAGGGGGGGGGCACGGCAGCCCCAGCATTTT. Filled out from reference TRBV7-2 and TRBJ1-5, the complete variable domain reads GAGVSQSPSNKVTEKGKDVELRCDPISGHTALYWYRQSLGQGLEFLIYFQGNSAPDKSGLPSDRFSAERTGGSVSTLTIQRTQQEDSAVYLCASSFERGGARQPQHFGDGTRLSIL.

The V gene is TRBV28, the J gene TRBJ2-1, with TRBD1 matching over 9 bases. Trimming removed 4 bases from V and 6 bases from J; junction bases left unmatched: 10. The CDR3 has 16 residues. From germline, CDR1 is MDHEN and CDR2 SYDVKM. In nucleotides, the CDR3 is TGTGCCAGCAGTTCCACCCCCGGGACAGGGACCAATGAGCAGTTCTTC. Translating gives CASSSTPGTGTNEQFF.

DNA of the CDR3: TGCGCCAGCAGCCAATTCCAGGCCAGGAAGCAGTTCTTC. Its translation is CASSQFQARKQFF. The rearrangement joins TRBV4-1 to TRBJ2-1; D call uncertain. This CDR3 comprises 13 residues. Trimming shortened V by 2 bases and J by 11 bases, and 13 bases separated the two germline ends. Germline loops: CDR1 MGHRA, CDR2 YSYEKL.

This clone was detected a few times. V usage is TRBV5-4 and J usage is TRBJ1-1, with D maybe TRBD1 (6 bases). V dropped 5 bases and J dropped 2 bases, with 13 bases sitting between them. CDR3 size: 14 residues. The germline V gene has CDR1 SGHNT and CDR2 YYREEE (reference sequence). CDR3 residues: CASSYPGQNTEAFF. The CDR3 DNA is TGTGCCAGCAGTTATCCGGGACAAAACACTGAAGCTTTCTTT.

The chain recombines TRBV25-1 with TRBJ2-1; 7 bases agree with TRBD2. Germline lookup yields CDR1 MGHDK and CDR2 SYGVNS. The CDR3 covers 17 residues. J lost 6 bases, V lost 3 bases, and 14 bases had no gene match. The CDR3 nucleotides read TGTGCCAGCAGTGATCTTCGAGGCGGGAGATTCTCCAATGAGCAGTTCTTC. This codes for CASSDLRGGRFSNEQFF.

This chain links TRBV7-9 with TRBJ1-5, with D possibly matching TRBD1 (5 bases). Germline V gene lookup returns CDR1 SEHNR and CDR2 FQNEAQ (reference sequence). Trimming shortened V by 1 base and J by 7 bases, and 11 bases separated the two germline ends. CDR3 length: 14 residues. In DNA form, the CDR3 reads TGTGCCAGCAGCTTAGGTATTCGGGGGCAGCCCCAGCATTTT. Translating it yields CASSLGIRGQPQHF. Full variable domain (missing parts from reference TRBV7-9 and TRBJ1-5): DTGVSQNPRHKITKRGQNVTFRCDPISEHNRLYWYRQTLGQGPEFLTYFQNEAQLEKSRLLSDRFSAERPKGSFSTLEIQRTEQGDSAMYLCASSLGIRGQPQHFGDGTRLSIL.

The chain is built from TRBV2 and TRBJ1-5; 7 bases are shared with TRBD1. Germline V gene sequence: CDR1 SNHLY, CDR2 FYNNEI. The junction had 3 bases not matched to a gene; V was cut back by 3 bases and J by 4 bases. This CDR3 has 14 amino acids. CDR3 in DNA: TGTGCCAGCAGTGAGTGGGACAGTAATCAGCCCCAGCATTTT. Translating gives CASSEWDSNQPQHF.

The chain recombines TRBV27 with TRBJ2-3, with D unclear. CDR1 MNHEY and CDR2 SMNVEV come from the germline V gene (reference sequence). V dropped 6 bases and J dropped 2 bases, with 18 bases sitting between them. The CDR3 is 16 amino acids. The CDR3 loop is CASSLPPRALTDTQYF. CDR3 DNA sequence: TGTGCCAGCAGCCTCCCCCCGCGAGCCCTCACAGATACGCAGTATTTT.

V usage is TRBV19 and J usage is TRBJ2-7, with 7 bases identical to TRBD2. The CDR3 has 12 residues. Trimming at V came to 10 bases and at J to 2 bases, leaving 5 bases not matched to a gene. CDR1 LNHDA and CDR2 SQIVND come from the germline V gene (reference sequence). CDR3 nucleotide sequence: TGTGCCACTACGAGCGGGGCCTACGAGCAGTACTTC. Its translation: CATTSGAYEQYF.

The V call is TRBV4-2, the J call TRBJ2-7, with a tentative D call TRBD1 (6 bases). V shed 4 bases and J shed 0 bases, with 13 bases lying between them. The CDR3 has 15 residues. The germline CDR1 and CDR2 sequences are LGHNA and YNFKEQ. CDR3 amino acids: CASSRYREVSYEQYF. The CDR3 coding sequence is TGTGCCAGCAGCCGCTACAGGGAAGTCTCCTACGAGCAGTACTTC.

The V gene is TRBV6-5, the J gene TRBJ1-2; D unclear. Germline assignment: CDR1 MNHEY and CDR2 SVGAGI. Trimming left V 0 bases short and J 4 bases short, with 12 bases between. The CDR3 length is 15 residues. The CDR3 is CASSYSTFNTYGYTF. DNA of the CDR3: TGTGCCAGCAGTTACTCTACATTCAATACCTATGGCTACACCTTC.

The V call is TRBV10-3, the J call TRBJ2-2; tentative D call: TRBD1 (6 bases). This CDR3 has 16 residues. The V and J ends lost 6 bases and 6 bases respectively, with 20 bases between them. Germline lookup yields CDR1 ENHRY and CDR2 SYGVKD. As DNA, the CDR3 is TGTGCCATCAGGGGGGACAACCCAAAAGTACCCGGGGAGCTGTTTTTT. This sequence encodes CAIRGDNPKVPGELFF.

The chain is built from TRBV5-1 and TRBJ2-7; the D gene is possibly TRBD1 (6 bases). The germline CDR1 and CDR2 sequences are SGHRS and YFSETQ. The CDR3 is 14 residues long. V was pared by 0 bases and J by 0 bases, with 7 bases between. The CDR3 loop reads CASSLGTASYEQYF. The DNA of the CDR3 is TGCGCCAGCAGCTTGGGGACAGCCTCCTACGAGCAGTACTTC.